This TCR beta chain comes out of a study of cytomegalovirus exposure and HLA in healthy donors. Whole-study context: The early release's HLA-typed donors yielded 78 million or so unique TCRs. Findings of the study overall: Reportedly, a later analysis found an Asian-associated ancestry cluster had fewer N-insertions than the roughly 700-donor mean. The study labeled more than 150 TCR beta chains cytomegalovirus-associated.

Concerning this clone itself: Its antigen is unidentified.

60 Vbeta and 13 Jbeta primers were used in PCR. Repertoires were generated with immunoSEQ multiplex PCR, while TCRdb's copy carries only in-frame clones and drops some. Its table lists around 100,000 clones. V was pared by 3 bases and J by 4 bases, with 3 bases of the junction left unmatched. Germline lookup yields CDR1 MNHNS and CDR2 SASEGT. CDR3 length equals 15 residues. This clonotype was sampled from a man aged 35 to 55 in good health and CMV-seropositive. The V and J genes are TRBV6-1 and TRBJ2-3; 11 bases align to TRBD2. Sequences were obtained from PBMCs. The CDR3 here is CASSDTSGSSDTQYF. CDR3 coding DNA: TGTGCCAGCAGTGATACTAGCGGGAGCTCAGATACGCAGTATTTT.